The 27 T cell receptor beta chains reported below all come from one sample, sequenced in a study of immune evolution from preneoplasia to lung adenocarcinoma (dated by TCRdb to the early 2020s). Libraries came from the immunoSEQ multiplex PCR assay. TCRdb provides this immuneACCESS table in a form limited to in-frame rearrangements. Some clones are lacking; in checked studies, under half of them reflect an unresolved V gene, and why the rest are absent is not known. Recorded for this sample are some 10,000 clones; 70% to 80% of them occurred a single time. Roughly 9% of the sample rests with the top ten. Specimen: FFPE minimally invasive lung adenocarcinoma tissue. In the paper's terms, the cell subset or site label means: micro-invasive lung adenocarcinoma (MIA). The receptors were sampled from a donor at least 70 years old with lung adenocarcinoma.

V is TRBV6-1 and J is TRBJ2-7; D perhaps matches TRBD2 (5 bases). Germline CDR1 and CDR2: MNHNS and SASEGT. V lost 4 bases and J 5 bases, leaving 12 bases between the germline ends. The length of the CDR3 is 13 residues. Here the CDR3 reads CASSVREGNEQYF. In DNA, the CDR3 is TGTGCCAGCAGTGTACGGGAAGGGAACGAGCAGTACTTC.

The CDR3 region is CASRVQGDTQYF. The CDR3 DNA reads TGTGCCAGCAGAGTACAGGGGGATACGCAGTATTTT. The chain uses TRBV2 and TRBJ2-3, with 7 bases fitting TRBD1. Germline CDR1 SNHLY, CDR2 FYNNEI. With V trimmed by 6 bases and J by 6 bases, 3 bases remained unmatched. This CDR3 region has 12 residues.

The chain combines TRBV19 with TRBJ1-3, with a possible D match to TRBD1 (5 bases). V lost 10 bases and J 7 bases, leaving 17 bases between the germline ends. CDR3 size: 13 residues. Germline loops: CDR1 LNHDA, CDR2 SQIVND (reference sequence). The CDR3 nucleotides read TGTGCCACCGCCCCGATGGGGGGGAACACCATATATTTT. Its protein is CATAPMGGNTIYF.

The chain recombines TRBV28 with TRBJ2-1; a weak D match, TRBD1 (6 bases). Trimming left V 5 bases short and J 0 bases short, with 11 bases between. The germline CDR1 and CDR2 sequences are MDHEN and SYDVKM. The CDR3 length is 15 residues. The CDR3 sequence is CASSRTVSSYNEQFF. The CDR3 region has the DNA TGTGCCAGCAGTAGGACAGTTAGCTCCTACAATGAGCAGTTCTTC.

This clone was detected a few times. For the CDR3, the DNA is TGTGCCTGGAGCCAAGGGACAGGGAACCAAGAGACCCAGTACTTC. This translates into CAWSQGTGNQETQYF. The chain has TRBV30 and TRBJ2-5; the match to TRBD1 covers 9 bases. The V segment lost 3 bases and the J segment 0 bases; nucleotides outside the gene matches: 5. The CDR3 sequence is 15 residues long. CDR1 is GTSNPN and CDR2 is SVGIG in the germline V gene (reference sequence). Using reference TRBV30 and TRBJ2-5 for the parts outside the CDR3, the full variable domain is SQTIHQWPATLVQPVGSPLSLECTVEGTSNPNLYWYRQAAGRGLQLLFYSVGIGQISSEVPQNLSASRPQDRQFILSSKKLLLSDSGFYLCAWSQGTGNQETQYFGPGTRLLVL.

This chain links TRBV5-4 with TRBJ2-4; TRBD1 agrees at 7 bases. The CDR3 is 13 amino acids. V gave up 2 bases and J gave up 6 bases; unmatched junction bases: 2. Germline V gene data show CDR1 as SGHNT and CDR2 as YYREEE (reference sequence). CDR3 loop: CASSFYRGNIQYF. CDR3 nucleotides: TGTGCCAGCAGCTTTTACAGGGGAAACATTCAGTACTTC.

This clone was observed once. The chain couples TRBV14 to TRBJ1-1; D ambiguous. The CDR3 runs to 14 residues. The V gene lost 4 bases and the J gene lost 0 bases, with 9 bases spanning the gap. Germline V gives CDR1 SGHDN, CDR2 FVKESK. DNA for the CDR3: TGTGCCAGCAGCCCCTTTTTAATGAACACTGAAGCTTTCTTT. Translated, it gives CASSPFLMNTEAFF. The full variable domain, completed using reference TRBV14 and TRBJ1-1, is EAGVTQFPSHSVIEKGQTVTLRCDPISGHDNLYWYRRVMGKEIKFLLHFVKESKQDESGMPNNRFLAERTGGTYSTLKVQPAELEDSGVYFCASSPFLMNTEAFFGQGTRLTVV.

The genes are TRBV19 and TRBJ2-7; maybe TRBD2 (6 bases). The CDR3 sequence is 14 residues long. Trimming pared 3 bases from V and 3 bases from J, leaving 12 bases between. Germline values: CDR1 LNHDA, CDR2 SQIVND (reference sequence). CDR3 amino acids: CASSIGGSGYEQYF. The DNA for the CDR3 is TGTGCCAGTAGTATTGGGGGGAGCGGCTACGAGCAGTACTTC.

On this clone itself: The junction differs from germline at one of its ends, possibly a read error. The chain uses TRBV18 and TRBJ1-6; 11 positions match TRBD1. CDR1 is KGHSH, CDR2 LQKENI, per germline. The CDR3 length is 15 residues. CDR3 nucleotides: TGTGCCAGCTCATCCAGGACAGGGGGCGAATCACCCTTCCACTTT. It specifies CASSSRTGGESPFHF.

This rearrangement joins TRBV5-1 to TRBJ2-2; D is unresolved. Germline V gene data show CDR1 as SGHRS and CDR2 as YFSETQ. The CDR3 has 14 residues. Trimming cost V 2 bases and J 4 bases, with 9 bases left between them. Here the CDR3 reads CASSFTSITGELFF. The CDR3 DNA sequence: TGCGCCAGCAGCTTTACGTCTATCACCGGGGAGCTGTTTTTT.

The table lists this clone with a few counts. V and J are TRBV7-9 and TRBJ1-1, with a weak D call TRBD1 (5 bases). The germline V and J ends were trimmed by 5 bases and 4 bases, with 14 bases remaining between them. The germline CDR1 and CDR2 sequences are SEHNR and FQNEAQ (reference sequence). The CDR3 has 14 residues. DNA of the CDR3: TGTGCCAGCAGCAAAAGGGCGGGGGGCACTGAAGCTTTCTTT. Residues: CASSKRAGGTEAFF.

The chain employs TRBV19 and TRBJ2-6; the D call may be TRBD1 or TRBD2 (5 bases each). Trimming cost V 6 bases and J 0 bases, with 15 bases left between them. Germline-derived CDR1 and CDR2 are LNHDA and SQIVND (reference sequence). This CDR3 is built from 17 residues. CDR3 protein: CASRDRGLSSGANVLTF. In DNA form, the CDR3 reads TGTGCCAGTAGGGACCGGGGCCTGAGCTCTGGGGCCAACGTCCTGACTTTC.

In its sample, this clone ranks as medium-sized (0.01 to 0.1%). The chain combines TRBV4-1 with TRBJ2-7, with D maybe TRBD2 (5 bases). CDR1 MGHRA and CDR2 YSYEKL come from the germline V gene. CDR3 size: 17 residues. Trimming took 5 bases from V and 5 from J, leaving 25 bases between them. CDR3 in amino acids: CASSSILTKTGGDEQYF. CDR3 coding DNA: TGCGCCAGCAGCTCAATTCTAACCAAAACTGGAGGTGACGAGCAGTACTTC.

CDR3 in DNA: TGCAGCGTTAGTACAGCTAACTATGGCTACACCTTC. Its protein product is CSVSTANYGYTF. The chain links TRBV29-1 to TRBJ1-2; D remains unclear. Between the trimmed V and J ends, which lost 5 bases and 0 bases, there was a span of 7 bases. Germline values: CDR1 SQVTM, CDR2 ANQGSEA. This CDR3 region has 12 residues.

Only a few counts were recorded for this clone. This sequence joins TRBV30 and TRBJ1-2; a possible D gene is TRBD1 (6 bases). CDR1 and CDR2 (germline): GTSNPN, SVGIG (reference sequence). V shed 2 bases and J shed 2 bases, with 18 bases lying between them. The CDR3 runs to 16 residues. Written as DNA, the CDR3 is TGTGCCTGGAGTCTCTCCGGGGGCAGGGGAAACTATGGCTACACCTTC. Amino acids: CAWSLSGGRGNYGYTF.

The chain links TRBV7-8 to TRBJ2-3; D uncertain. The CDR3 has 15 residues. V shed 2 bases and J shed 1 base, with 10 bases lying between them. From germline, CDR1 is SGHVS and CDR2 FQNEAQ. The CDR3 bases are TGTGCCAGCAGCTTAAAGGGCCAGGGCACAGATACGCAGTATTTT. Encoded protein: CASSLKGQGTDTQYF.

This chain connects TRBV5-1 to TRBJ2-2, with D possibly matching TRBD2 (7 bases). The CDR3 runs 17 residues. Germline CDR1 is SGHRS and CDR2 is YFSETQ. V lost 1 base, J lost 6 bases, and 19 bases lay in between. CDR3: CASSLTGGHQIPGELFF. The CDR3 bases are TGCGCCAGCAGCTTGACGGGGGGCCACCAAATTCCCGGGGAGCTGTTTTTT.

For the CDR3, the DNA is TGTGCCAGCAGCGCCGAGGGAGGGTTGTACGGAAACACCATATATTTT. Protein product: CASSAEGGLYGNTIYF. The J gene is TRBJ1-3, the V gene TRBV9; D unclear. V lost 3 bases to trimming and J lost 4 bases, with 17 bases between them. This CDR3 spans 16 amino acids. Germline CDR1 reads SGDLS; CDR2 reads YYNGEE.

The chain joins TRBV28 to TRBJ1-5; no firm D call. Trimming removed 7 bases at V and 0 bases at J, with 34 bases between. Germline CDR1 MDHEN, CDR2 SYDVKM. The length of the CDR3 is 22 residues. CDR3 in DNA: TGTGCCAGCAATACTTGGGTCTACCGGGATCAGCAGGAGTTTTATAGCAATCAGCCCCAGCATTTT. Its translation: CASNTWVYRDQQEFYSNQPQHF.

The chain uses TRBV19 and TRBJ1-4; D is possibly TRBD1 (6 bases). CDR1 is LNHDA, CDR2 SQIVND, per germline (reference sequence). The CDR3 contains 14 residues. Trimming shortened V by 4 bases and J by 7 bases, and 13 bases separated the two germline ends. The chain's CDR3 is CASSSGQLPEKLFF. The CDR3 DNA follows: TGTGCCAGTAGTAGTGGACAGCTACCTGAAAAACTGTTTTTT.

This chain connects TRBV30 to TRBJ2-5; the match to TRBD2 covers 12 bases. The germline V gene encodes CDR1 GTSNPN and CDR2 SVGIG (reference sequence). Unmatched junction bases numbered 5, after V lost 4 bases and J lost 5 bases. The CDR3 loop spans 14 amino acids. CDR3 DNA: TGTGCCTGGACACTAGCGGGGGGATGGGAGACCCAGTACTTC. Translation: CAWTLAGGWETQYF.

The J gene is TRBJ2-7, the V gene TRBV10-3, with D tentatively TRBD1 or TRBD2 (5 bases each). The CDR3 spans 12 residues. Looked up from germline, CDR1 is ENHRY and CDR2 is SYGVKD. Trimming cost V 0 bases and J 6 bases, with 6 bases left between them. CDR3 protein: CAISESGGEQYF. The CDR3 coding sequence is TGTGCCATCAGTGAGTCTGGGGGCGAGCAGTACTTC.

This chain links TRBV19 with TRBJ2-3; possible D gene TRBD1, 7 bases. The length of the CDR3 is 14 residues. Trimming took off 7 bases at V and 4 bases at J, with 15 bases between the two ends. Germline lookup yields CDR1 LNHDA and CDR2 SQIVND (reference sequence). This chain's CDR3 is CASKGGTESDTQYF. In nucleotides, the CDR3 is TGTGCCAGTAAGGGCGGGACAGAGTCAGATACGCAGTATTTT.

This clone has only a few counts. The rearrangement uses TRBV5-1 and TRBJ2-7; a possible D gene is TRBD1 (6 bases). CDR1 and CDR2 (germline): SGHRS, YFSETQ. The CDR3 runs 15 residues. V lost 0 bases to trimming and J lost 0 bases, with 10 bases between them. In nucleotides, the CDR3 is TGCGCCAGCAGCTTGGATGCAGGGGCCTCCTACGAGCAGTACTTC. It is translated as CASSLDAGASYEQYF. Combining the CDR3 with reference TRBV5-1 and TRBJ2-7 gives the whole variable domain KAGVTQTPRYLIKTRGQQVTLSCSPISGHRSVSWYQQTPGQGLQFLFEYFSETQRNKGNFPGRFSGRQFSNSRSEMNVSTLELGDSALYLCASSLDAGASYEQYFGPGTRLTVT.

The sample holds a few counts of this clone. Other nucleotide sequences in the sample specify the same CDR3. This rearrangement joins TRBV19 to TRBJ1-5; tentative D call: TRBD1 (6 bases). V lost 5 bases, J lost 3 bases, and 11 bases lay in between. Germline CDR1 is LNHDA and CDR2 is SQIVND (reference sequence). CDR3 size: 14 residues. The CDR3 DNA reads as TGTGCCAGTAGTGGTTCAGGGGCCAATCAGCCCCAGCATTTT. This encodes CASSGSGANQPQHF.

The chain links TRBV4-1 to TRBJ1-2, with D perhaps TRBD1 (5 bases). The CDR3 contains 16 residues. V was cut by 1 base and J by 4 bases, with 16 bases left in between. Germline CDR1 is MGHRA and CDR2 is YSYEKL. The CDR3 DNA reads TGCGCCAGCAGCCAAGGAGGGCAGGGACCCCTCTATGGCTACACCTTC. Its translation: CASSQGGQGPLYGYTF.

The rearrangement uses TRBV15 and TRBJ1-5; 7 positions match TRBD1. Germline V gene sequence: CDR1 LNHNV, CDR2 YYDKDF (reference sequence). V shed 3 bases, J shed 5 bases, and the junction held 7 bases outside the gene matches. CDR3 size: 15 residues. The CDR3 region has the DNA TGTGCCACCAGCAGGCGTCCCGGGACAGATCAGCCCCAGCATTTT. Its translation is CATSRRPGTDQPQHF.